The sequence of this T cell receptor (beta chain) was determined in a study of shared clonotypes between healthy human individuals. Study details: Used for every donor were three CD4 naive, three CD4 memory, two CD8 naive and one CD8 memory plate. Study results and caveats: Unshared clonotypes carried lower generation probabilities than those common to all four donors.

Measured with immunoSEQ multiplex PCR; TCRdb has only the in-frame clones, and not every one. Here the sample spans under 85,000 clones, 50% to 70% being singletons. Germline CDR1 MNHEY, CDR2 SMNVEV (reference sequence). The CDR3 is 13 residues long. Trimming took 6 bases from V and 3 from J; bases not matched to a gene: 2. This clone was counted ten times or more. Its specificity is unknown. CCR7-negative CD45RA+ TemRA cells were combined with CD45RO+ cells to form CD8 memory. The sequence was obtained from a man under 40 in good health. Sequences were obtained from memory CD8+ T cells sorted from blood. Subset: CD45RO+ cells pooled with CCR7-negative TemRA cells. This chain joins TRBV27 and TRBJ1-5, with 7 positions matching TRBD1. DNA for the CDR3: TGTGCCAGCAGGGGACAGAACAATCAGCCCCAGCATTTT. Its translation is CASRGQNNQPQHF.